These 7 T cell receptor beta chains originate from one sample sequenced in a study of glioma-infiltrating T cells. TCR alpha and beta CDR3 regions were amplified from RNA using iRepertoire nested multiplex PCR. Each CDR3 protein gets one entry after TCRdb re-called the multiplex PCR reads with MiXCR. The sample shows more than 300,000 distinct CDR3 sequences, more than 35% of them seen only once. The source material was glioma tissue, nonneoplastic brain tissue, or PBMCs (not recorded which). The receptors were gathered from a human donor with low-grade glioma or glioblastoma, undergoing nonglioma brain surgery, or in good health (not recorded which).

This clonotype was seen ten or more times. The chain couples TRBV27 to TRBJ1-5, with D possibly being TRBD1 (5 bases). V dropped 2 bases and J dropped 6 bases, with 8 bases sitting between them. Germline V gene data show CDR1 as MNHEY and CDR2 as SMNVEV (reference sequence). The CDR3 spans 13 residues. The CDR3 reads CASSLRGSQPQHF. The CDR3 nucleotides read TGTGCCAGCAGTTTAAGGGGAAGTCAGCCCCAGCATTTT.

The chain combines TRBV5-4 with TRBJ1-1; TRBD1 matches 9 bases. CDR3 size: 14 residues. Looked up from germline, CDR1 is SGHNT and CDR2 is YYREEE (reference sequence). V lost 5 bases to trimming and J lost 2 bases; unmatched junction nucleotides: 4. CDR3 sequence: CASRTGGVNTEAFF. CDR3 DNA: TGTGCCAGCAGGACAGGGGGGGTTAACACTGAAGCTTTCTTT.

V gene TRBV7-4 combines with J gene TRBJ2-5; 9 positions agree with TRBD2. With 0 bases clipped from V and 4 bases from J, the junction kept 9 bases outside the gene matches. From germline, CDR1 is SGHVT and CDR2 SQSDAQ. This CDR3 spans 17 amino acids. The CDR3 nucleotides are TGTGCCAGCAGCTTAGCGTTGGGGACTAGCTTCTCAGAGACCCAGTACTTC. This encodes CASSLALGTSFSETQYF.

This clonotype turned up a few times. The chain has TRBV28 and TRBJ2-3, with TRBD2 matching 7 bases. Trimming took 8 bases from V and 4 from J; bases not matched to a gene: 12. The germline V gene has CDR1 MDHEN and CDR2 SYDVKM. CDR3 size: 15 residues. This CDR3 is CASLSGGLASDTQYF. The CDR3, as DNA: TGTGCCAGCCTTTCCGGGGGGTTGGCATCAGATACGCAGTATTTT.

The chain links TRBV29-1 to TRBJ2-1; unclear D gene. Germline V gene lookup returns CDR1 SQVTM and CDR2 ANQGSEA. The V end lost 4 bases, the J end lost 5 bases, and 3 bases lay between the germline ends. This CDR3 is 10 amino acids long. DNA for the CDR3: TGCAGCGTTGGGGACAATGAGCAGTTCTTC. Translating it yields CSVGDNEQFF.

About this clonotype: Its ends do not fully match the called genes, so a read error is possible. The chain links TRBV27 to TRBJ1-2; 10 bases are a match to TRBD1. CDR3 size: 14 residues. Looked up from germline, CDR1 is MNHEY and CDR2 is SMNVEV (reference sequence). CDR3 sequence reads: CASILNWDRGSYTF. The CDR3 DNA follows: TGTGCCAGCATTTTAAATTGGGACAGGGGTAGCTACACCTTC.

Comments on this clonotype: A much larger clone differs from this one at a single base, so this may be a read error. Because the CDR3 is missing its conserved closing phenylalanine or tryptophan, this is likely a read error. The chain's CDR3 is CASSTRDPKYKEPQHL. CDR3 sequence (DNA): TGTGCCAGCAGTACACGGGACCCAAAATATAAGGAGCCCCAGCATCTT. This sequence joins TRBV12-3 or TRBV12-4 and TRBJ1-5; D possibly corresponds to TRBD1 (5 bases). The CDR3 length is 16 residues. V lost 5 bases, J lost 8 bases, and 22 bases lay in between.